This is a list of T cell receptor beta chains from one sample in a study of CD8+CD57+ T cells in acquired aplastic anemia. TCRdb re-called the reads with MiXCR, one entry per CDR3 protein. The top ten clones hold roughly 1.1% of a sample with about 220,000 distinct CDR3 sequences, 30% to 40% of them seen once. Sequencing was performed on sorted CD4+, CD8+, or CD8+CD57+ T cells (not recorded which) from PBMCs. These receptors came from a human donor in good health, serving as a control. The CDR3 runs from the conserved cysteine through the conserved F or W. D genes are given only for firm matches. Clone size, where shown, is once, few, many, or a class for clones that have expanded.

clone_size,v_call,j_call,d_call,cdr3_aa,cdr3_nt
many,TRBV20-1,TRBJ2-7,TRBD1,CSASHPGQGRDEQYF,TGCAGTGCTAGCCACCCGGGACAGGGCCGTGACGAGCAGTACTTC
-,TRBV10-1,TRBJ1-2,TRBD1,CASSVGTGGAVVRGYTF,TGCGCCAGCAGTGTTGGGACAGGGGGCGCGGTAGTTCGGGGCTACACCTTC
many,TRBV5-1,TRBJ2-2,-,CASNREKAGELFF,TGCGCCAGCAACAGGGAGAAGGCCGGGGAGCTGTTTTTT
-,TRBV4-1,TRBJ1-4,-,CASSQVPNEKLFF,TGCGCCAGCAGCCAAGTTCCTAATGAAAAACTGTTTTTT
-,TRBV29-1,TRBJ2-5,-,CSVEGQVGETQYF,TGCAGCGTTGAAGGACAGGTAGGAGAGACCCAGTACTTC
many,TRBV9,TRBJ1-3,-,CASSVAGVGNTIYF,TGTGCCAGCAGCGTAGCAGGGGTTGGAAACACCATATATTTT
once,TRBV12-3/TRBV12-4,TRBJ2-7,TRBD2,CASSGILARQYEQYF,TGTGCCAGCAGTGGAATACTAGCGAGACAATACGAGCAGTACTTC
many,TRBV2,TRBJ1-5,-,CASSPYSNQPQHF,TGTGCCAGCAGCCCATATAGCAATCAGCCCCAGCATTTT
once,TRBV5-4,TRBJ2-5,-,CASSLVLDALAAQETQYF,TGTGCCAGCAGCTTGGTACTTGACGCTCTAGCTGCCCAAGAGACCCAGTACTTC
-,TRBV12-3/TRBV12-4,TRBJ1-2,TRBD1,CASSPGTGTNYGYTF,TGTGCCAGCAGTCCGGGGACAGGGACTAACTATGGCTACACCTTC
many,TRBV7-2,TRBJ1-2,-,CASNLGFNYGYTF,TGTGCCAGCAATCTGGGGTTTAACTATGGCTACACCTTC
many,TRBV7-8,TRBJ2-1,-,CASSRLDRIEQFF,TGTGCCAGCAGCCGCCTTGACAGGATTGAGCAGTTCTTC
many,TRBV19,TRBJ2-5,-,CASSVTGSGETQYF,TGTGCCAGTAGTGTAACAGGGTCTGGAGAGACCCAGTACTTC
-,TRBV5-4,TRBJ2-7,TRBD2,CASSFGLAGDEQYF,TGTGCCAGCAGCTTTGGACTAGCGGGAGACGAGCAGTACTTC
many,TRBV9,TRBJ2-5,TRBD1,CASSSGGDRRETQYF,TGTGCCAGCAGCTCCGGAGGGGACAGGAGGGAGACCCAGTACTTC
many,TRBV20-1,TRBJ2-3,TRBD1,CSASWDRDTDTQYF,TGCAGTGCCTCCTGGGACAGGGACACAGATACGCAGTATTTT
-,TRBV7-9,TRBJ2-2,TRBD1,CASSSQGAGAGELFF,TGTGCCAGCAGCTCTCAGGGGGCAGGAGCCGGGGAGCTGTTTTTT
many,TRBV6-6,TRBJ1-3,-,CASSRADTIYF,TGTGCCAGCAGTCGGGCGGACACCATATATTTT
many,TRBV10-3,TRBJ1-3,-,CAIRGDGGSGNTIYF,TGTGCCATCAGGGGGGACGGAGGGTCTGGAAACACCATATATTTT
many,TRBV19,TRBJ2-5,-,CASSTLRDSGTGNKKTQYF,TGTGCCAGTAGTACCCTACGGGACTCCGGGACGGGTAACAAGAAGACCCAGTACTTC
-,TRBV30,TRBJ1-5,TRBD1,CAWSGRTGGNQPQHF,TGTGCCTGGAGTGGGCGGACAGGGGGGAATCAGCCCCAGCATTTT
many,TRBV20-1,TRBJ1-2,-,CSARRQNHKGANYGYTF,TGCAGTGCCAGACGACAGAACCATAAAGGAGCTAACTATGGCTACACCTTC
few,TRBV3-1,TRBJ2-2,-,CASSRTYTGELFF,TGTGCCAGCAGCCGGACGTACACCGGGGAGCTGTTTTTT
-,TRBV7-9,TRBJ1-2,TRBD1,CASSLTDRVEGYTF,TGTGCCAGCAGCTTGACCGACAGGGTCGAAGGCTACACCTTC
-,TRBV20-1,TRBJ2-3,-,CSARGPPGTPRGDTQYF,TGCAGTGCTAGAGGACCCCCCGGGACTCCCCGTGGAGATACGCAGTATTTT
many,TRBV20-1,TRBJ1-4,-,CSASPTNEKLFF,TGCAGTGCTAGTCCAACTAATGAAAAACTGTTTTTT
many,TRBV19,TRBJ2-1,TRBD2,CASSIKREGLGEQFF,TGTGCCAGTAGTATAAAGCGGGAGGGTCTTGGTGAGCAGTTCTTC
-,TRBV19,TRBJ1-5,-,CASSHGQYSNQPQHF,TGTGCCAGTAGCCACGGACAGTATAGCAATCAGCCCCAGCATTTT
many,TRBV4-2,TRBJ1-1,TRBD1,CASSPRTGVMNTEAFF,TGTGCCAGCAGCCCAAGGACAGGGGTGATGAACACTGAAGCTTTCTTT
many,TRBV20-1,TRBJ1-1,-,CSARDERAEAFF,TGCAGTGCTAGAGATGAGAGGGCCGAAGCTTTCTTT
few,TRBV4-1,TRBJ2-2,TRBD2,CASSQASGRNTGELFF,TGCGCCAGCAGCCAGGCTAGCGGGAGGAACACCGGGGAGCTGTTTTTT
few,TRBV10-3,TRBJ1-1,TRBD1,CAISGTGKNTEAFF,TGTGCCATCAGTGGGACAGGGAAGAATACTGAAGCTTTCTTT
many,TRBV19,TRBJ2-1,TRBD2,CASSKSGTTVNEQFF,TGTGCCAGTAGTAAATCGGGGACTACGGTAAATGAGCAGTTCTTC
-,TRBV11-1,TRBJ2-3,TRBD1,CASSHQRQGGADTQYF,TGTGCCAGCAGCCACCAACGACAGGGGGGGGCAGATACGCAGTATTTT
many,TRBV2,TRBJ2-2,TRBD2,CASSERWAGEGELFF,TGTGCCAGCAGTGAACGGTGGGCGGGAGAGGGGGAGCTGTTTTTT